The 3 T cell receptor beta chains reported below all come from one sample, sequenced in a study of blood T cell repertoires in COVID-19. The assay was immunoSEQ multiplex PCR, and TCRdb's table has in-frame clones only and misses some. The sample yields approximately 200,000 clones, about 88% seen once. The material sequenced was peripheral blood. These TCRs come from a woman aged 60-75 years with acute or convalescent COVID-19.

The rearrangement links TRBV19 to TRBJ1-5, with D possibly TRBD1 on 6 matching bases. V lost 7 bases, J lost 8 bases, and 12 bases lay in between. CDR3 length: 12 residues. Germline V gene data show CDR1 as LNHDA and CDR2 as SQIVND (reference sequence). The chain's CDR3 is CASKPRGEPQHF. Written as DNA, the CDR3 is TGTGCCAGTAAGCCCAGGGGAGAGCCCCAGCATTTT.

In DNA form, the CDR3 reads TGTGCCAGCAGCCCTAGACTAGCGGGCTACAATGAGCAGTTCTTC. This translates into CASSPRLAGYNEQFF. The chain has TRBV14 and TRBJ2-1; 10 nucleotides agree with TRBD2. CDR1 is SGHDN, CDR2 FVKESK, per germline. The V gene end was trimmed by 4 bases and the J gene end by 3 bases; junction bases not matched to a gene: 3. CDR3 length equals 15 residues.

The chain has TRBV5-6 and TRBJ2-5; 12 nucleotides line up with TRBD2. J gave up 5 bases and V 2 bases, and 4 bases lay outside the gene matches. There are 15 residues in the CDR3. Germline values: CDR1 SGHDT, CDR2 YYEEEE. DNA for the CDR3: TGTGCCAGCAGCTTTCGGACTAGCGGGATGGAGACCCAGTACTTC. Protein product: CASSFRTSGMETQYF.